These 22 T cell receptor beta chains share one sample of origin, sequenced in a study of blood T cell repertoires in COVID-19. Generated by immunoSEQ multiplex PCR, the TCRdb table keeps only in-frame clones and is missing some. The table lists approximately 99,000 clones, around 84% of them singletons, with around 13% in the top ten. Sequencing was performed on peripheral blood. These TCRs come from a woman aged 55-70 years in a cohort sampled during active or convalescent COVID-19.

This clone came up once. V is TRBV18 and J is TRBJ1-5; 7 bases match TRBD1. V shed 2 bases, J shed 3 bases, and the junction held 4 bases outside the gene matches. CDR1 is KGHSH, CDR2 LQKENI, per germline. The CDR3 length is 15 residues. In DNA form, the CDR3 reads TGTGCCAGCTCACCAGAGACAGGGCTCAATCAGCCCCAGCATTTT. This codes for CASSPETGLNQPQHF.

The chain joins TRBV11-1 to TRBJ2-5, with 10 bases fitting TRBD2. This CDR3 is 16 amino acids long. Germline lookup yields CDR1 SGHAT and CDR2 FQDESV (reference sequence). J was trimmed by 5 bases and V by 7 bases; bases with no gene match: 13. As DNA, the CDR3 is TGTGCCAGCACCCGTTGGAGCGGGGGGGCGGAGGAGACCCAGTACTTC. It translates to CASTRWSGGAEETQYF.

This chain uses TRBV4-1 with TRBJ2-2, with TRBD2 matching 7 bases. Germline loops: CDR1 MGHRA, CDR2 YSYEKL. The CDR3 length is 19 residues. V was clipped by 0 bases and J by 3 bases; unmatched bases: 13. The CDR3 bases are TGCGCCAGCAGCCAAGAGGGCACGGGTTTGGGACTATACACCGGGGAGCTGTTTTTT. Translated, it gives CASSQEGTGLGLYTGELFF.

J is TRBJ2-7 and V is TRBV27, with 10 bases lining up with TRBD2. CDR1 and CDR2 (germline): MNHEY, SMNVEV (reference sequence). The V gene end was trimmed by 4 bases and the J gene end by 0 bases; junction bases not matched to a gene: 9. The CDR3 loop spans 17 amino acids. The CDR3 here is CASSSSGGAYFSYEQYF. The CDR3 DNA follows: TGTGCCAGCAGTTCGAGCGGGGGGGCCTACTTCTCCTACGAGCAGTACTTC.

This chain joins TRBV6-5 and TRBJ1-6, with D maybe TRBD1 (6 bases). V was shortened by 0 bases and J by 9 bases, with 12 bases between the two germline ends. There are 15 residues in the CDR3. The V gene's germline CDR1 is MNHEY and CDR2 SVGAGI. CDR3 sequence: CASSYSVQGSSPLHF. The DNA of the CDR3 is TGTGCCAGCAGTTACTCGGTACAGGGAAGTTCACCCCTCCACTTT.

The V call is TRBV6-5, the J call TRBJ2-7, with 9 positions matching TRBD1. J gave up 4 bases and V 10 bases, and 5 bases lay outside the gene matches. This CDR3 has 12 residues. Germline-derived CDR1 and CDR2 are MNHEY and SVGAGI. The CDR3 nucleotides read TGTGCCACACAGGGGGCAGGTTACGAGCAGTACTTC. Protein sequence: CATQGAGYEQYF.

This rearrangement joins TRBV15 to TRBJ1-2; the D gene is possibly TRBD1 (5 bases). Looked up from germline, CDR1 is LNHNV and CDR2 is YYDKDF (reference sequence). This CDR3 has 13 residues. With 1 base removed from V and 3 bases from J, the gap between germline ends came to 6 bases. The CDR3 protein is CATSRVGDYGYTF. The CDR3 DNA is TGTGCCACCAGCAGAGTAGGGGACTATGGCTACACCTTC.

V and J are TRBV18 and TRBJ1-2; D not certain. CDR3 length: 14 amino acids. Trimming stripped 6 bases from V and 1 base from J, with 12 bases between. CDR1 and CDR2 from the germline V gene are KGHSH and LQKENI. The CDR3 DNA sequence: TGTGCCAGCTCGCCGCCTTCCTATAACTATGGCTACACCTTC. Amino acid sequence: CASSPPSYNYGYTF.

Of note for this clone: The same CDR3 also results from other DNA sequences found in this sample. The gene calls are TRBV18 and TRBJ1-1; no firm D call. The germline gives CDR1 KGHSH, CDR2 LQKENI. The CDR3 length is 13 residues. Trimming shortened V by 3 bases and J by 0 bases, and 5 bases separated the two germline ends. This chain's CDR3 is CASSPDLNTEAFF. In DNA form, the CDR3 reads TGTGCCAGCTCACCGGACTTGAACACTGAAGCTTTCTTT.

The chain uses TRBV18 and TRBJ1-1; D not resolved. CDR1 is KGHSH and CDR2 is LQKENI in the germline V gene. The V and J ends lost 3 bases and 0 bases respectively, with 11 bases between them. CDR3 length: 15 amino acids. This chain's CDR3 is CASSPGERMNTEAFF. Here the CDR3 DNA reads TGTGCCAGCTCACCCGGGGAGCGAATGAACACTGAAGCTTTCTTT. The full variable domain, its missing parts supplied by reference TRBV18 and TRBJ1-1, is NAGVMQNPRHLVRRRGQEARLRCSPMKGHSHVYWYRQLPEEGLKFMVYLQKENIIDESGMPKERFSAEFPKEGPSILRIQQVVRGDSAAYFCASSPGERMNTEAFFGQGTRLTVV.

This clone came up once. This chain joins TRBV5-5 and TRBJ2-7; TRBD2 aligns across 14 bases. CDR1 is SGHKS, CDR2 YYEKEE, per germline (reference sequence). The CDR3 length is 16 residues. The V gene end was trimmed by 4 bases and the J gene end by 4 bases; junction bases not matched to a gene: 7. This chain's CDR3 is CASSAGLAGGRYEQYF. The DNA for the CDR3 is TGTGCCAGCAGCGCAGGACTAGCGGGAGGCAGATACGAGCAGTACTTC. The full variable domain, with the rest looked up from reference TRBV5-5 and TRBJ2-7, is DAGVTQSPTHLIKTRGQQVTLRCSPISGHKSVSWYQQVLGQGPQFIFQYYEKEERGRGNFPDRFSARQFPNYSSELNVNALLLGDSALYLCASSAGLAGGRYEQYFGPGTRLTVT.

In its sample, this clone was seen a few times. The chain is built from TRBV3-1 (or the pseudogene TRBV3-2) and TRBJ2-1; TRBD2 agrees at 13 bases. CDR3 length: 15 residues. The germline V gene encodes CDR1 LGHDT and CDR2 YNNKEL (reference sequence). V was pared by 4 bases and J by 7 bases, with 4 bases of the junction left unmatched. CDR3 bases: TGTGCCAGCAGCCGGACTAGCGGGGGAGGAAATGAGCAGTTCTTC. Its protein product is CASSRTSGGGNEQFF.

The rearrangement joins TRBV3-1 (or the pseudogene TRBV3-2) to TRBJ2-1; 9 bases line up with TRBD2. Germline loops: CDR1 LGHDT, CDR2 YNNKEL (reference sequence). The CDR3 is 16 residues long. The V segment lost 0 bases and the J segment 10 bases; nucleotides outside the gene matches: 10. The CDR3, as DNA: TGTGCCAGCAGCCAAGATACCCTAGCGGGACGGGGGGAGCAGTTCTTC. Translating gives CASSQDTLAGRGEQFF.

This clone was seen a few times. The CDR3 DNA is TGTGCCAGCTCAACGTCGAGGTTAATGGACTATGGCTACACCTTC. Amino acid sequence: CASSTSRLMDYGYTF. V usage is TRBV18 and J usage is TRBJ1-2, with unresolved D. Trimming cost V 5 bases and J 3 bases, with 16 bases left between them. CDR1 and CDR2 from the germline V gene are KGHSH and LQKENI. This CDR3 has 15 residues.

Written as DNA, the CDR3 is TGTGCCACCATGACAGGGGAGTTTCAGCCCCAGCATTTT. This sequence encodes CATMTGEFQPQHF. The chain links TRBV28 to TRBJ1-5; 8 positions agree with TRBD1. Losses at the gene ends were 10 bases for V and 6 bases for J; bases not matched to a gene: 8. Germline CDR1 is MDHEN and CDR2 is SYDVKM. The CDR3 length is 13 residues.

J is TRBJ1-2 and V is TRBV7-3; unclear D gene. Germline lookup yields CDR1 SGHTA and CDR2 FQGTGA. The CDR3 is 13 residues long. Deletions cut 5 bases from V and 8 bases from J, with 15 bases between. The CDR3 region has the DNA TGTGCCAGCAGCCCTAATCCCTCGGAGGGCTACACCTTC. This codes for CASSPNPSEGYTF.

This chain joins TRBV14 and TRBJ2-7, with TRBD2 matching 14 bases. The germline gives CDR1 SGHDN, CDR2 FVKESK. V lost 0 bases to trimming and J lost 5 bases; unmatched junction nucleotides: 6. This CDR3 is built from 17 residues. CDR3 sequence (DNA): TGTGCCAGCAGCCAAGACCCCCGGGGACTAGCGGGAGACGAGCAGTACTTC. It yields the protein CASSQDPRGLAGDEQYF.

The V call is TRBV5-1, the J call TRBJ1-2; 9 nucleotides agree with TRBD1. Germline CDR1 reads SGHRS; CDR2 reads YFSETQ. The CDR3 consists of 16 residues. V was pared by 0 bases and J by 6 bases, with 9 bases of the junction left unmatched. The CDR3: CASSLDRGRRLDGYTF. The DNA for the CDR3 is TGCGCCAGCAGCTTGGACAGGGGGCGCCGTCTGGATGGCTACACCTTC. The full variable domain, with the rest looked up from reference TRBV5-1 and TRBJ1-2, is KAGVTQTPRYLIKTRGQQVTLSCSPISGHRSVSWYQQTPGQGLQFLFEYFSETQRNKGNFPGRFSGRQFSNSRSEMNVSTLELGDSALYLCASSLDRGRRLDGYTFGSGTRLTVV.

On this clone: At the DNA level, this CDR3 is encoded by other sequences in the same sample as well. The rearrangement joins TRBV6-5 to TRBJ2-7; the match to TRBD1 covers 7 bases. There are 14 residues in the CDR3. Germline V gene data show CDR1 as MNHEY and CDR2 as SVGAGI. V gave up 2 bases and J gave up 3 bases; unmatched junction bases: 4. The CDR3 loop is CASSYGTGDYEQYF. The DNA for the CDR3 is TGTGCCAGCAGTTACGGTACAGGGGACTACGAGCAGTACTTC.

This clone was observed once. The chain uses TRBV9 and TRBJ1-4; D is ambiguous. The germline gives CDR1 SGDLS, CDR2 YYNGEE. Between the trimmed V and J ends, which lost 0 bases and 4 bases, there was a span of 7 bases. The CDR3 runs 14 residues. The CDR3 is CASSVDSYNEKLFF. The CDR3 DNA is TGTGCCAGCAGCGTAGATTCGTATAATGAAAAACTGTTTTTT.

This clone was counted a few times. CDR3 in DNA: TGTGCCAGCAGCCATGGACAGGGGAACACTGAAGCTTTCTTT. Its protein is CASSHGQGNTEAFF. The rearrangement uses TRBV3-1 (or the pseudogene TRBV3-2) and TRBJ1-1, with 8 bases matching TRBD1. Germline trimming cut 3 bases from V and 1 base from J; bases unmatched to any gene: 1. CDR1 LGHDT and CDR2 YNNKEL come from the germline V gene (reference sequence). The CDR3 is 14 residues long.

This clone was counted a few times. The V and J genes are TRBV7-2 and TRBJ2-7; the match to TRBD2 covers 7 bases. The V segment lost 1 base and the J segment 5 bases; nucleotides outside the gene matches: 8. CDR1 is SGHTA and CDR2 is FQGNSA in the germline V gene. The CDR3 sequence is 15 residues long. This chain's CDR3 is CASSLEGGSYNEQYF. CDR3 DNA sequence: TGTGCCAGCAGCTTAGAGGGCGGGAGTTACAACGAGCAGTACTTC.